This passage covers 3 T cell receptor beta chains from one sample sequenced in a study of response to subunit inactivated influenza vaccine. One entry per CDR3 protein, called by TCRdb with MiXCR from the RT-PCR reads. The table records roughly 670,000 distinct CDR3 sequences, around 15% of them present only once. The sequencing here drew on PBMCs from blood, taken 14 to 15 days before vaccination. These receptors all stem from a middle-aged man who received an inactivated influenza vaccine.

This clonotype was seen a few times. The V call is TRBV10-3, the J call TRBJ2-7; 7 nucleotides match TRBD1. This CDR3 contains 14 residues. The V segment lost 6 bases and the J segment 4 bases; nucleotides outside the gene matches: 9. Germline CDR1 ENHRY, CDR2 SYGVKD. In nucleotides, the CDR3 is TGTGCCATCAGCATGGGACAGCTCCAATACGAGCAGTACTTC. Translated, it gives CAISMGQLQYEQYF.

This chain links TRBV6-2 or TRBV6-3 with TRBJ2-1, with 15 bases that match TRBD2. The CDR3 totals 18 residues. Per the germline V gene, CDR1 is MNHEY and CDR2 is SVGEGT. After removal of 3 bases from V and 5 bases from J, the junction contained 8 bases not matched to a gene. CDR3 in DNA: TGTGCCAGCAGTTATAGCGGACTAGCGGGAGGGCCACACAATGAGCAGTTCTTC. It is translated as CASSYSGLAGGPHNEQFF.

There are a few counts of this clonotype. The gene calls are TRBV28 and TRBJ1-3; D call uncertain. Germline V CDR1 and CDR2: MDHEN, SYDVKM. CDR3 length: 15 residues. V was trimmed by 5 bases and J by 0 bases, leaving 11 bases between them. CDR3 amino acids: CASSKPVFSGNTIYF. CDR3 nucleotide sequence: TGTGCCAGCAGTAAACCAGTATTCTCTGGAAACACCATATATTTT.